One T cell receptor (beta chain) is described in this entry. Other DNA sequences from this sample encode an identical CDR3 as well. This entry belongs to a study of blood T cell repertoires in COVID-19. Study in general: PBMCs, B-cell-depleted T cells, or T cells were the source of the cDNA or gDNA that made up the material.

In the original processing: From reference gene primer amplification, estimates of nucleated cell counts were derived. TCRdb's copy holds only in-frame clones and misses some; the assay was immunoSEQ multiplex PCR. V and J calls and clone size come straight from that table; D and trimming were deduced from the DNA. The sample lists 95,000 to 110,000 clones; about 91% were seen once. Sequenced: peripheral blood. The TCR originated in a human donor in a cohort sampled during active COVID-19.

The CDR3 nucleotides are TGTGCCAGCAGCTTAAACACAGGTTCATACAATGAGCAGTTCTTC. It is translated as CASSLNTGSYNEQFF. The chain carries TRBV7-9 and TRBJ2-1, with D tentatively TRBD1 (5 bases). The CDR3 sequence is 15 residues long. Germline V gives CDR1 SEHNR, CDR2 FQNEAQ (reference sequence). Trimming cost V 2 bases and J 4 bases, with 12 bases left between them.